This TCR beta chain was captured in a study of blood T cells in healthy people across ages. About this clonotype: No antigen is known for it.

Regarding the study as a whole: Significant beta diversity loss was already apparent by age approximately 42, declining roughly linearly.

A second about 7 to 11 cycle PCR used barcoded and J-beta primers. All cDNA molecules were each tagged by a template-switch adaptor with 12 random nucleotides. TCRdb used MiXCR to reprocess the 5' RACE reads, holding one entry per CDR3 protein. The table shows some 900,000 distinct CDR3 sequences, with about 48% occurring only once. Collection of ten milliliters of peripheral blood was performed for each donor. This TCR was sampled from a man in his thirties or forties in good health. Material: blood.

The CDR3 region has the DNA TGTGCCAGCAGTGAAACCGGGACAACAACCTCTGGGGCCAACGTCCTGACTTTC. This gives the protein CASSETGTTTSGANVLTF. V and J are TRBV6-1 and TRBJ2-6, with a weak D call TRBD1 (6 bases). V was trimmed by 2 bases and J by 0 bases, leaving 14 bases between them. The CDR3 has 18 amino acids. CDR1 is MNHNS and CDR2 is SASEGT in the germline V gene.